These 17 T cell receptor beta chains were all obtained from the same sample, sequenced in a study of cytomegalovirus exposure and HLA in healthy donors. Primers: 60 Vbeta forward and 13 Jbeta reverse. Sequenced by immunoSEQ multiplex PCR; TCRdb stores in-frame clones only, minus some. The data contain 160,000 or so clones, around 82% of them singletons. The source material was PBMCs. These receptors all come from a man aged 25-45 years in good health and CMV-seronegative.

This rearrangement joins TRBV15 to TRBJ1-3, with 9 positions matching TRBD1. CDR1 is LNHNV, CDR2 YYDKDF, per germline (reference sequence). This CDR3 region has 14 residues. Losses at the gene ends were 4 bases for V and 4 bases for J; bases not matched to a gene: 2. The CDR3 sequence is CATSIGTGGNTIYF. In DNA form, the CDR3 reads TGTGCCACCAGCATTGGGACAGGGGGAAACACCATATATTTT.

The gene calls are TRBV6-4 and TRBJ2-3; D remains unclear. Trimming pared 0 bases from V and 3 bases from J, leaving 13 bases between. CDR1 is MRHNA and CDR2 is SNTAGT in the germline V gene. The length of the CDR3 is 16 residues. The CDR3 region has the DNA TGTGCCAGCAGTGACTCGAAGCTAGGTTCGACAGATACGCAGTATTTT. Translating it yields CASSDSKLGSTDTQYF.

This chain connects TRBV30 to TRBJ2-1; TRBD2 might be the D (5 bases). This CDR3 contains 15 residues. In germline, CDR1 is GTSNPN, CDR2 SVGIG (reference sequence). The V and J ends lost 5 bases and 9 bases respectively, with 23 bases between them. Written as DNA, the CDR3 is TGTGCCTGGTTACCGGGATCCCGCCCTTCTGGTGAGCAGTTCTTC. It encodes CAWLPGSRPSGEQFF.

The CDR3 spells CASSPRTGRSSYEQYF. The DNA for the CDR3 is TGTGCCAGCAGCCCTAGGACAGGGAGAAGCTCCTACGAGCAGTACTTC. V usage is TRBV5-5 and J usage is TRBJ2-7; 8 nucleotides match TRBD1. Unmatched junction bases numbered 9, after V lost 4 bases and J lost 0 bases. The CDR3 spans 16 residues. Germline V gene data show CDR1 as SGHKS and CDR2 as YYEKEE (reference sequence).

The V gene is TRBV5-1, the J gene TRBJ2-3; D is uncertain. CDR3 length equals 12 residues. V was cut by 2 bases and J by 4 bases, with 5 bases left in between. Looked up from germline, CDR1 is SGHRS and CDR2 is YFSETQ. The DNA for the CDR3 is TGCGCCAGCAGCTTCTTTTCAGATACGCAGTATTTT. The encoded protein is CASSFFSDTQYF.

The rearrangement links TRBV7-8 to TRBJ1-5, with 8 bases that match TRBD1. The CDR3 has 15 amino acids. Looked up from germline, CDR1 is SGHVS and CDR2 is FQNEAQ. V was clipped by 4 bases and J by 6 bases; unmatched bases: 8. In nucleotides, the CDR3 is TGTGCCAGCAGCTATGACAGGGGACCAGGTCAGCCCCAGCATTTT. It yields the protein CASSYDRGPGQPQHF.

CDR3 in amino acids: CASSLDRTNSPLHF. In DNA form, the CDR3 reads TGTGCCAGCAGCTTGGACAGGACTAATTCACCCCTCCACTTT. The J gene is TRBJ1-6, the V gene TRBV5-4; D is perhaps TRBD1 (5 bases). Germline V gene data show CDR1 as SGHNT and CDR2 as YYREEE (reference sequence). Trimming cost V 0 bases and J 6 bases, with 7 bases left between them. The CDR3 covers 14 residues.

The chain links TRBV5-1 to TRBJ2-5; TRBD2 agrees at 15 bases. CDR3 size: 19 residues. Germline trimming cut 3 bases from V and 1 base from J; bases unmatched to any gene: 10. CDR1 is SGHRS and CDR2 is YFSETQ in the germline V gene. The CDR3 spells CASSYPGLAGGESQETQYF. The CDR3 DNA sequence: TGCGCCAGCAGCTACCCGGGACTAGCGGGGGGCGAATCCCAAGAGACCCAGTACTTC.

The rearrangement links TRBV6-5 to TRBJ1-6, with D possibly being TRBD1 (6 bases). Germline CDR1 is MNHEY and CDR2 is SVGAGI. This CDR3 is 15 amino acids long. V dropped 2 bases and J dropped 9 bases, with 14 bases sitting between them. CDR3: CASSYDGDIGSPLHF. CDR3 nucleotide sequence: TGTGCCAGCAGTTACGATGGGGACATAGGTTCACCCCTCCACTTT.

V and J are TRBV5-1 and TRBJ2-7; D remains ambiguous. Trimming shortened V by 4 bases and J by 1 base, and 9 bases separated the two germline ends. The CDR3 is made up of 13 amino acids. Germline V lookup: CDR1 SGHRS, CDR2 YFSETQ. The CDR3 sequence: CASSPTGSYEQYF. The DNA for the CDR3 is TGCGCCAGCAGCCCGACTGGGTCCTACGAGCAGTACTTC.

In DNA form, the CDR3 reads TGTGCCAGCAGTCGGGGCAATCAGCCCCAGCATTTT. Translating gives CASSRGNQPQHF. V and J are TRBV2 and TRBJ1-5; D remains unclear. V was trimmed by 5 bases and J by 2 bases, leaving 4 bases between them. There are 12 residues in the CDR3. The V gene's germline CDR1 is SNHLY and CDR2 FYNNEI.

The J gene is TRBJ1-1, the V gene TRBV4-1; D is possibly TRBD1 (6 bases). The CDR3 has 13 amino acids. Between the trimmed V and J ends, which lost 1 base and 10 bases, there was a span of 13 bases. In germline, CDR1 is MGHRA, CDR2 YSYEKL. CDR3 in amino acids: CASSQANRVGAFF. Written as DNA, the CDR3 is TGCGCCAGCAGCCAAGCCAACAGGGTAGGAGCTTTCTTT.

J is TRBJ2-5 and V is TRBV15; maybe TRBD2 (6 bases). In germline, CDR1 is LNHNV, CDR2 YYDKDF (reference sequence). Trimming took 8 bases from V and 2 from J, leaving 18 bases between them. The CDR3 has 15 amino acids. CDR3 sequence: CATGDYSGVQETQYF. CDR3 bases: TGTGCCACCGGAGACTATTCGGGGGTTCAAGAGACCCAGTACTTC.

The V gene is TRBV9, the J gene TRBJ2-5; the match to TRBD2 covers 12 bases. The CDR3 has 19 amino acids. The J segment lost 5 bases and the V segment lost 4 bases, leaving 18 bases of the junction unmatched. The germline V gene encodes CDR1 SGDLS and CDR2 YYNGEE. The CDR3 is CASSPTGVWTSGARETQYF. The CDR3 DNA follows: TGTGCCAGCAGCCCTACAGGTGTTTGGACTAGCGGGGCCCGGGAGACCCAGTACTTC.

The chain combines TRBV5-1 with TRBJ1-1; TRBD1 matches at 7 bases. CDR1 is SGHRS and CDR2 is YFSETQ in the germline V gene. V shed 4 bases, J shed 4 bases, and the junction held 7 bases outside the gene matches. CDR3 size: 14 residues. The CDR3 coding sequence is TGCGCCAGCAGCGGTGAGGGGGCTAGCACTGAAGCTTTCTTT. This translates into CASSGEGASTEAFF. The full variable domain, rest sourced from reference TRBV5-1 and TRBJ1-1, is KAGVTQTPRYLIKTRGQQVTLSCSPISGHRSVSWYQQTPGQGLQFLFEYFSETQRNKGNFPGRFSGRQFSNSRSEMNVSTLELGDSALYLCASSGEGASTEAFFGQGTRLTVV.

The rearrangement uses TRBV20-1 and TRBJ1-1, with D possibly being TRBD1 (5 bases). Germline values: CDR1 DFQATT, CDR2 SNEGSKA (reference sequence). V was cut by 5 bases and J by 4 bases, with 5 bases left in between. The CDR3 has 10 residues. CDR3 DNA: TGCAGTGCTCAGGGCACTGAAGCTTTCTTT. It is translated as CSAQGTEAFF.

The CDR3, as DNA: TGTGCCAGCTCACCACTTGCAGGACTCAACACTGAAGCTTTCTTT. Translated: CASSPLAGLNTEAFF. V usage is TRBV18 and J usage is TRBJ1-1; D remains unclear. Trimming removed 1 base at V and 2 bases at J, with 11 bases between. Germline V lookup: CDR1 KGHSH, CDR2 LQKENI. The length of the CDR3 is 15 residues.